This T cell receptor beta chain is from a study of T cells in Graves' hyperthyroidism and ophthalmopathy. As for the study in general: Prior to any treatment, at the point of initial diagnosis, peripheral blood was collected. Study-wide points: Also found in blood were most expanded thyroid clonotypes above 0.001.

This clonotype was detected ten times or more. The antigen is undetermined. Uncontrolled infection, other autoimmune disease, pregnancy or lactation disqualified patients from enrolment. CDR1 is SGHAT and CDR2 is FQNNGV in the germline V gene. The CDR3 is 12 amino acids. Trimming left V 6 bases short and J 5 bases short, with 8 bases between. Amplified regions were TCR beta CDR3 sequences from RNA transcripts. In the first-round RT-PCR of the TCR CDR3, the HTBI primer set was used. TCRdb re-derived calls from the multiplex PCR reads in MiXCR, one entry per CDR3 protein. This table holds a few hundred thousand distinct CDR3 sequences, about a sixth found once.

Sequenced sample: blood. The chain combines TRBV11-2 with TRBJ2-1; D unclear. This receptor was taken from a woman aged 40 to 55 with Graves' ophthalmopathy. CDR3 coding DNA: TGTGCCAGCAGGGGTAGGGACAATGAGCAGTTCTTC. This sequence encodes CASRGRDNEQFF.